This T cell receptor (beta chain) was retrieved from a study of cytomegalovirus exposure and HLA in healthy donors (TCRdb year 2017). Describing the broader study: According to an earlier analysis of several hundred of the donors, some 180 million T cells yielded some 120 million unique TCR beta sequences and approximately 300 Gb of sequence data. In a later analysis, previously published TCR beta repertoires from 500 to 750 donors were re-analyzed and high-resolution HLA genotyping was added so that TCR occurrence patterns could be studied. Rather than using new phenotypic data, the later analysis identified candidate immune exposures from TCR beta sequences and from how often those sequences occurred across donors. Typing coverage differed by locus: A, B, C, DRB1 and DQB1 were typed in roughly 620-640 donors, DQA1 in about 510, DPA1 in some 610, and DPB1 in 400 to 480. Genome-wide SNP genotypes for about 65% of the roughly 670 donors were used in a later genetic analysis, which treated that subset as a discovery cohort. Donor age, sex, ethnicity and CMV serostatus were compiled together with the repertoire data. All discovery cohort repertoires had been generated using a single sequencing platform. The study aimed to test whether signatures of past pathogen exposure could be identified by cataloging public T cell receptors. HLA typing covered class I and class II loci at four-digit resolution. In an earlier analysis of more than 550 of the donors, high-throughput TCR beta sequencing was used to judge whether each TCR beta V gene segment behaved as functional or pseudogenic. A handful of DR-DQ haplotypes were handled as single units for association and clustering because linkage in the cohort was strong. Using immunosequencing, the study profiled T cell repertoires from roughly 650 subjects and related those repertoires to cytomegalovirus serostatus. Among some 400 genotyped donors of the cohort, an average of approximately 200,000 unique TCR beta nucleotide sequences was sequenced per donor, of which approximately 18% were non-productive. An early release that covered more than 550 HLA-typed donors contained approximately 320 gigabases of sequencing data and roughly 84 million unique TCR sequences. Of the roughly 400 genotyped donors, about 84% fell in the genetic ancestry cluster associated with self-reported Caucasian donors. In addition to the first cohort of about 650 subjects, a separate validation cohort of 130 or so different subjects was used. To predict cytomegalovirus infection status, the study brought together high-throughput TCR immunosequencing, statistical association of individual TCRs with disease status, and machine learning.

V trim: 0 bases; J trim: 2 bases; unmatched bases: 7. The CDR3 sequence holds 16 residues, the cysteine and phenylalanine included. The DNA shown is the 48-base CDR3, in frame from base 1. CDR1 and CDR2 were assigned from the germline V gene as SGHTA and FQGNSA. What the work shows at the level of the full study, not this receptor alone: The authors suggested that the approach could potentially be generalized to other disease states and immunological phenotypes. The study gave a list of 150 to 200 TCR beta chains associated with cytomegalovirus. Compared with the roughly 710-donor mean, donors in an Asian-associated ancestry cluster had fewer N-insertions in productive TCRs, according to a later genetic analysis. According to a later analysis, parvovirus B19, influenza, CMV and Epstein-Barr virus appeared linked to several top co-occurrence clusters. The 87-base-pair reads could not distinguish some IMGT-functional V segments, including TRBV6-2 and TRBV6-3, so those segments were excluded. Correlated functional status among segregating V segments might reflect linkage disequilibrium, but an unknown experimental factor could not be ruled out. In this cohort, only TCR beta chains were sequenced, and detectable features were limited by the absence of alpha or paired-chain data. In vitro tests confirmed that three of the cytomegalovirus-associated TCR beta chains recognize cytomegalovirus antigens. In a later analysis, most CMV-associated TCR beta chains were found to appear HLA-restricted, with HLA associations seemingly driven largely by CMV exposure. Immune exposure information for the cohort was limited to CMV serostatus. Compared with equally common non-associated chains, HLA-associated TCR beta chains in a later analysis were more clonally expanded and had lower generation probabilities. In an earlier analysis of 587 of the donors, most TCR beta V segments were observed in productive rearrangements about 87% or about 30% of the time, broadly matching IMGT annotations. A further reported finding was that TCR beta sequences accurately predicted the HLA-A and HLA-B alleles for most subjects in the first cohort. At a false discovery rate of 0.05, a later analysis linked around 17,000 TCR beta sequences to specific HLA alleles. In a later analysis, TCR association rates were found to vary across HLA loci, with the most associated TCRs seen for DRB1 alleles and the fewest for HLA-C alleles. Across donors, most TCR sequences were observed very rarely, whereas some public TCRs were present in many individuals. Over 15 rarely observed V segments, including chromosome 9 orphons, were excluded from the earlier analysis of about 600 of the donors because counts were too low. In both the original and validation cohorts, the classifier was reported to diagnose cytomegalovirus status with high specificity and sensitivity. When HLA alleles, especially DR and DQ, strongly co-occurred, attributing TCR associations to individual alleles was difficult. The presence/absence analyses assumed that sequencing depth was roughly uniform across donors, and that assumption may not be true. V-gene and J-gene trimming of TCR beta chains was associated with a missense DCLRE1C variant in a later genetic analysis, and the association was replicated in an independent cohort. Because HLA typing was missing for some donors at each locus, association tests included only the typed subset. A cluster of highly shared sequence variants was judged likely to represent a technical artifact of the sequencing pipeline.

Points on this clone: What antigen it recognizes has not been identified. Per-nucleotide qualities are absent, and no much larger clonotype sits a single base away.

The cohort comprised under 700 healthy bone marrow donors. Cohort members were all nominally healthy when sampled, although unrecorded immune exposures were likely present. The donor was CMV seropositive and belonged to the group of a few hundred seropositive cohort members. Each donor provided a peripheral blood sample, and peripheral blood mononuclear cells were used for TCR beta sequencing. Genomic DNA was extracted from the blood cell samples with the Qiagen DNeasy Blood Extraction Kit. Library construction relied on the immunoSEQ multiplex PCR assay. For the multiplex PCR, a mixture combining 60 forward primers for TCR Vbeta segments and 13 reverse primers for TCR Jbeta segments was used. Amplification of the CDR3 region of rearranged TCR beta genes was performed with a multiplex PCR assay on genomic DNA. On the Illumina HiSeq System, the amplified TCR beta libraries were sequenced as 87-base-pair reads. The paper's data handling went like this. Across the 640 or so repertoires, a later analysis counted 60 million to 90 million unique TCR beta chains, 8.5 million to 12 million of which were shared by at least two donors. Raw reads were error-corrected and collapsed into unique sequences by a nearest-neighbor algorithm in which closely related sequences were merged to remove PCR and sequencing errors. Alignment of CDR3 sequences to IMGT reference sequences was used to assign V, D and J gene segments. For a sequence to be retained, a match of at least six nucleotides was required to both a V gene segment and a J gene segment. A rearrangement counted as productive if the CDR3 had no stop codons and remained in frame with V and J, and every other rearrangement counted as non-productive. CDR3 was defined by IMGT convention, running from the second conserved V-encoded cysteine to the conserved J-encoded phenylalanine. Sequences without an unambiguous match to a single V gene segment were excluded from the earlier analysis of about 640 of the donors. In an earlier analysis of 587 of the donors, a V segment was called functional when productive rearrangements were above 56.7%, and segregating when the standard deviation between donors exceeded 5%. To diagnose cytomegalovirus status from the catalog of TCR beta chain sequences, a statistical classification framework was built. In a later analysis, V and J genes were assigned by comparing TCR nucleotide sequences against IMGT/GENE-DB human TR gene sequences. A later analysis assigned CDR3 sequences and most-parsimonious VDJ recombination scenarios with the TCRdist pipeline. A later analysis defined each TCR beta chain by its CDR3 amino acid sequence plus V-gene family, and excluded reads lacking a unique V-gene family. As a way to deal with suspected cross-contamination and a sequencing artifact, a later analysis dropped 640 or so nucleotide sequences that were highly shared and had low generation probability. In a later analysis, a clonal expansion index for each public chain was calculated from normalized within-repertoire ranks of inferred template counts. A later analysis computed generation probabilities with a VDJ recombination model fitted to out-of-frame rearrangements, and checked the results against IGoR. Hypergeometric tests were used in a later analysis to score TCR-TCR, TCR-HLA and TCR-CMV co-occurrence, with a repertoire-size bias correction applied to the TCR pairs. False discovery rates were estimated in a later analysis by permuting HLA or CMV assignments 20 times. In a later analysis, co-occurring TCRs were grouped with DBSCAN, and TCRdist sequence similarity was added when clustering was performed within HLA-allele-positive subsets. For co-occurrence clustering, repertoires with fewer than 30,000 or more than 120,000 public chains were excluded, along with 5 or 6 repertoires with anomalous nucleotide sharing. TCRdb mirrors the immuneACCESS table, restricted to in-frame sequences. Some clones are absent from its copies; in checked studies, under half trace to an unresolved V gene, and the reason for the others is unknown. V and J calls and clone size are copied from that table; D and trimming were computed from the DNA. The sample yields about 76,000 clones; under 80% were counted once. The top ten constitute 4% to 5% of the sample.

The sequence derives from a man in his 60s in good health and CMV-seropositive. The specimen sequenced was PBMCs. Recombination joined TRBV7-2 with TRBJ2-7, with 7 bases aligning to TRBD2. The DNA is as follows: TGTGCCAGCAGCTTAGCCGGGGGGACCACGACCTACGAGCAGTACTTC. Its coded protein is CASSLAGGTTTYEQYF.